Listed below are T cell receptor beta chains from one sample, sequenced in a study of T cells expressing NK-cell markers. One entry per CDR3 protein, without DNA, is what TCRdb gives after re-calling the 5' RACE reads. This sample's table reports 7,000 to 8,500 distinct CDR3 sequences. Sequencing was done on a sample of blood T cells: a sorted CD56 or NKG2C T cell subset, CD4+ or CD8+ T cells, or bulk PBMC T cells (not recorded which). The receptors here all came from a man aged 18 to 70 in good health. The CDR3 runs from the conserved cysteine through the conserved F or W.

v_call: TRBV6-1; j_call: TRBJ1-1; cdr3_aa: CASSEALGGNTEAFF
v_call: TRBV5-8; j_call: TRBJ2-1; cdr3_aa: CASSLGQGAYNEQFF
v_call: TRBV12-5; j_call: TRBJ2-7; cdr3_aa: CASGLGHRYEQYF
v_call: TRBV10-3; j_call: TRBJ2-2; cdr3_aa: CAISEGDRDTGELFF
v_call: TRBV6-1; j_call: TRBJ2-1; cdr3_aa: CASAGSGEYNEQFF
v_call: TRBV20-1; j_call: TRBJ2-3; cdr3_aa: CSARFLGRGESDTQYF
v_call: TRBV5-1; j_call: TRBJ2-2; cdr3_aa: CASSPRGDTGELFFF
v_call: TRBV20-1; j_call: TRBJ2-1; cdr3_aa: CSASRPGTDYNEQFF
v_call: TRBV6-2/TRBV6-3; j_call: TRBJ2-7; cdr3_aa: CASSYHPENVGEQYF
v_call: TRBV20-1; j_call: TRBJ2-7; cdr3_aa: CSARDLQRGDVGEQYF
v_call: TRBV4-2; j_call: TRBJ1-1; cdr3_aa: CASSQEAGGYAEAFF
v_call: TRBV27; j_call: TRBJ1-6; cdr3_aa: CASRTGEASPLHF
v_call: TRBV4-1; j_call: TRBJ1-2; cdr3_aa: CASSQVSTGLGGYTF
v_call: TRBV6-2/TRBV6-3; j_call: TRBJ2-1; cdr3_aa: CASSYSEVEEQFF
v_call: TRBV19; j_call: TRBJ2-3; cdr3_aa: CASGLTGSTDTQYF
v_call: TRBV10-3; j_call: TRBJ1-1; cdr3_aa: CAISEQNTEAFF
v_call: TRBV28; j_call: TRBJ1-5; cdr3_aa: CASSLAGSYNQPQHF
v_call: TRBV6-4; j_call: TRBJ2-1; cdr3_aa: CASSLRGDYNEQFF
v_call: TRBV7-9; j_call: TRBJ1-1; cdr3_aa: CASSFGEGTEAFF
v_call: TRBV20-1; j_call: TRBJ2-7; cdr3_aa: CSANPLGTDLSYEQYF
v_call: TRBV28; j_call: TRBJ2-5; cdr3_aa: CASSPQFQETQYF
v_call: TRBV6-2/TRBV6-3; j_call: TRBJ2-1; cdr3_aa: CASSRHDRPYNEQFF
v_call: TRBV28; j_call: TRBJ1-6; cdr3_aa: CASSFLGSPLHF
v_call: TRBV28; j_call: TRBJ2-3; cdr3_aa: CASSLTGAFTDTQYF
v_call: TRBV7-2; j_call: TRBJ2-3; cdr3_aa: CASSLALAGSTDTQYF
v_call: TRBV5-1; j_call: TRBJ1-1; cdr3_aa: CASSREGATEAFF
v_call: TRBV20-1; j_call: TRBJ2-5; cdr3_aa: CSARVGGGWETSLETQYF